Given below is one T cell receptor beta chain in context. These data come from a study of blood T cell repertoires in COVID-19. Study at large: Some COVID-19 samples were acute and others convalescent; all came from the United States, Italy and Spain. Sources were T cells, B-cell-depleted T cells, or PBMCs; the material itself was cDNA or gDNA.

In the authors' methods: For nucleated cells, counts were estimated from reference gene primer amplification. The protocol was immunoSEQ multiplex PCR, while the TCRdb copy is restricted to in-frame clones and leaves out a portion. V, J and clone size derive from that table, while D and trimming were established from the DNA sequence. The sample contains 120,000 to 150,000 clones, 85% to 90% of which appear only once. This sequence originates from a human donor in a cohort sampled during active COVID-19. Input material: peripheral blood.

Here the CDR3 reads CATSPKGGLEVEETQYF. Here the CDR3 DNA reads TGTGCCACCAGTCCAAAAGGGGGACTAGAAGTCGAAGAGACCCAGTACTTC. The chain uses TRBV24-1 and TRBJ2-5, with 8 bases lining up with TRBD2. J was trimmed by 3 bases and V by 6 bases; bases with no gene match: 14. The CDR3 length is 17 residues. The V gene's germline CDR1 is KGHDR and CDR2 SFDVKD.